The sequence of this T cell receptor (beta chain) was determined in a study of cytomegalovirus exposure and HLA in healthy donors. Whole-study context: Early released data had tens of millions of unique TCRs, all coming from HLA-typed donors.

Study-wide results and limits: A later analysis appeared to link common viral pathogens to several of the most significant clusters.

V was shortened by 0 bases and J by 7 bases, with 4 bases between the two germline ends. Germline V CDR1 and CDR2: LNHNV, YYDKDF (reference sequence). This CDR3 is 12 amino acids long. This clone has only a few counts. The antigen is not known. Primers included in the PCR were 60 Vbeta and 13 Jbeta primers. Data came from immunoSEQ multiplex PCR; TCRdb stores just in-frame clones and leaves some out. The sample contains some 98,000 clones, roughly two thirds of which appear only once. The sequenced sample was PBMCs. The chain has TRBV15 and TRBJ1-5, with D hard to call. The sequence derives from a man between 50 and 59 years old in good health and CMV-seronegative. This chain's CDR3 is CATSRDQQPQHF. CDR3 sequence (DNA): TGTGCCACCAGCAGAGATCAGCAGCCCCAGCATTTT.